These T cell receptor beta chains were read from a single sample in a study of cytomegalovirus exposure and HLA in healthy donors. Here immunoSEQ multiplex PCR was the method, and the copy in TCRdb shows in-frame clones only, minus some. The table lists about 200,000 clones, roughly 80% of them singletons. The sample comprised PBMCs. The receptors originated from a woman between 45 and 60 years old in good health and CMV-seronegative. The CDR3 runs from the conserved cysteine through the conserved F or W. The D gene is left open where the match is weak. Size is omitted from some rows. Given values are once, few, many or a class for expanded clones.

len	d_gene	v_gene	j_gene	abundance	CDR3aa	CDR3nt
13	.	TRBV2	TRBJ1-1	.	CASKRREETEAFF	TGTGCCAGCAAGCGCAGGGAGGAAACTGAAGCTTTCTTT
15	.	TRBV4-3	TRBJ2-7	.	CASSQDRTRLYEQYF	TGCGCCAGCAGCCAAGATCGCACAAGACTATACGAGCAGTACTTC
13	TRBD1	TRBV10-3	TRBJ2-1	few	CAIDRGDNNEQFF	TGTGCCATTGACAGGGGGGACAACAATGAGCAGTTCTTC
13	.	TRBV6-5	TRBJ2-7	.	CASSRGAVGEQYF	TGTGCCAGCAGCAGGGGTGCGGTGGGCGAGCAGTACTTC
15	.	TRBV15	TRBJ1-4	few	CATSLTGSHNEKLFF	TGTGCCACCAGCCTAACCGGGTCCCATAATGAAAAACTGTTTTTT
14	TRBD2	TRBV9	TRBJ2-4	.	CASSPPGGKNIQYF	TGTGCCAGCAGCCCTCCGGGGGGTAAAAACATTCAGTACTTC
15	TRBD2	TRBV7-3	TRBJ2-7	.	CASSLNSGGSYEQYF	TGTGCCAGCAGCTTGAATAGCGGGGGATCCTACGAGCAGTACTTC
13	.	TRBV27	TRBJ2-7	few	CASSFVGGGGQYF	TGTGCCAGCAGTTTTGTTGGCGGGGGCGGGCAGTACTTC
13	.	TRBV5-4	TRBJ2-5	.	CASSAGVAETQYF	TGTGCCAGCAGCGCAGGGGTGGCGGAGACCCAGTACTTC
15	TRBD1	TRBV19	TRBJ2-3	.	CASGVTGGQMNTQYF	TGTGCCAGTGGTGTCACAGGGGGACAGATGAATACGCAGTATTTT
10	.	TRBV20-1	TRBJ1-1	.	CSAGGTEAFF	TGCAGTGCCGGGGGCACTGAAGCTTTCTTT
16	TRBD1	TRBV7-2	TRBJ1-2	.	CASSLAGQGANYGYTF	TGTGCCAGCAGCTTAGCGGGACAGGGAGCTAACTATGGCTACACCTTC
15	.	TRBV2	TRBJ1-3	.	CASSRIQGSGNTIYF	TGTGCCAGCAGTAGGATACAGGGTTCTGGAAACACCATATATTTT
16	TRBD1	TRBV5-1	TRBJ2-3	.	CASSWSIGGRRDTQYF	TGCGCCAGCAGCTGGTCCATAGGGGGCCGTAGAGATACGCAGTATTTT
13	TRBD1	TRBV19	TRBJ1-3	.	CASGQGGRNTIYF	TGTGCCAGCGGACAGGGAGGAAGAAACACCATATATTTT
15	TRBD1	TRBV10-3	TRBJ1-5	few	CATTGGAGSNQPQHF	TGTGCCACAACAGGGGGCGCTGGAAGCAATCAGCCCCAGCATTTT
16	TRBD2	TRBV7-2	TRBJ2-5	.	CASSQGLAGVGETQYF	TGTGCCAGCAGCCAGGGACTAGCGGGGGTGGGAGAGACCCAGTACTTC
14	.	TRBV5-1	TRBJ1-1	.	CASSRPGRDAEAFF	TGCGCCAGCAGCAGACCAGGGAGGGACGCTGAAGCTTTCTTT
18	TRBD2	TRBV7-2	TRBJ2-3	once	CASSLEGTSGGLRDTQYF	TGTGCCAGCAGCCTAGAGGGGACTAGCGGGGGCCTTCGGGATACGCAGTATTTT
15	TRBD2	TRBV5-8	TRBJ2-5	few	CASSLGTSGKETQYF	TGTGCCAGCAGCCTGGGGACTAGCGGGAAAGAGACCCAGTACTTC
15	.	TRBV6-6	TRBJ2-1	few	CASSSTRNSYNEQFF	TGTGCCAGCAGTTCCACTAGAAATTCCTACAATGAGCAGTTCTTC
14	TRBD1	TRBV2	TRBJ1-5	.	CASSRTGANQPQHF	TGTGCCAGCAGCCGGACAGGGGCCAATCAGCCCCAGCATTTT
15	.	TRBV4-3	TRBJ1-2	once	CASSQEAGQVNGYTF	TGCGCCAGCAGCCAAGAAGCGGGGCAGGTCAATGGCTACACCTTC
15	TRBD1	TRBV4-3	TRBJ1-1	.	CASSYTDREGAEAFF	TGCGCCAGCAGCTACACTGACAGGGAAGGCGCTGAAGCTTTCTTT
14	.	TRBV5-1	TRBJ2-7	.	CASSLVQTSYEQYF	TGCGCCAGCAGCTTGGTGCAGACTAGTTACGAGCAGTACTTC